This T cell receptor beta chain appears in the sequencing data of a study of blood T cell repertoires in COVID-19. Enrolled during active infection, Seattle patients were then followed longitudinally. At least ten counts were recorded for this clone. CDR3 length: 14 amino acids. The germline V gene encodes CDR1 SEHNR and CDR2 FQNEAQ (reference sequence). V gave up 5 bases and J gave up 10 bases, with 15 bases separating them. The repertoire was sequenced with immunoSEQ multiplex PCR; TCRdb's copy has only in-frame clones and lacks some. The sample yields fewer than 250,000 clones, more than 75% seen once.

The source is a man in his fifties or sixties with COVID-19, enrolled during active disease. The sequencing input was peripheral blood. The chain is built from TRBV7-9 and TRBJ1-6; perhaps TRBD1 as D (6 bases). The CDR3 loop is CASSPGQLRSPLHF. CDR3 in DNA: TGTGCCAGCAGCCCTGGACAGTTGAGGTCACCCCTCCACTTT. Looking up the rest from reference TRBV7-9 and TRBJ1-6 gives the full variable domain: DTGVSQNPRHKITKRGQNVTFRCDPISEHNRLYWYRQTLGQGPEFLTYFQNEAQLEKSRLLSDRFSAERPKGSFSTLEIQRTEQGDSAMYLCASSPGQLRSPLHFGNGTRLTVT.